Listed below are T cell receptor beta chains from one sample, sequenced in a study of CD8 T cells in Susac syndrome. One entry per CDR3 protein results from TCRdb running MiXCR on the immunoSEQ multiplex PCR reads. This sample yields roughly 140,000 distinct CDR3 sequences, of which approximately 95% are seen a single time; 0.16% belongs to the top ten. Material: CD4+ T cells from PBMCs. These receptor sequences come from a human donor with Susac syndrome. Each CDR3 is given without its conserved first and last residue. Some rows have no size entry. The others give once, few or many, or a class for an expanded clone.

v_call: TRBV27; clone_size: -; j_call: TRBJ1-5; cdr3_aa: ASSLTRDQPQH
v_call: TRBV20-1; clone_size: -; j_call: TRBJ2-7; cdr3_aa: SARERVITSPYEQY
v_call: TRBV19; clone_size: -; j_call: TRBJ1-1; cdr3_aa: ASSYQGVATEAF
v_call: TRBV19; clone_size: few; j_call: TRBJ1-5; cdr3_aa: ASSNRRGGNQPQH
v_call: TRBV29-1; clone_size: -; j_call: TRBJ2-7; cdr3_aa: SVNLKGYEQY
v_call: TRBV5-6; clone_size: -; j_call: TRBJ1-5; cdr3_aa: ASSLTGGKAQH
v_call: TRBV4-2; clone_size: -; j_call: TRBJ2-1; cdr3_aa: ASSRTVNEQF
v_call: TRBV19; clone_size: -; j_call: TRBJ2-2; cdr3_aa: ASSRGRAGELF
v_call: TRBV3-1; clone_size: -; j_call: TRBJ2-7; cdr3_aa: ASSRSGGRNEQY
v_call: TRBV5-1; clone_size: few; j_call: TRBJ2-5; cdr3_aa: ASSSGFQETQY
v_call: TRBV4-2; clone_size: -; j_call: TRBJ2-3; cdr3_aa: ASRDSGGAGHDTQY
v_call: TRBV12-3/TRBV12-4; clone_size: -; j_call: TRBJ2-1; cdr3_aa: ASSFSAGLSSYNEQF
v_call: TRBV20-1; clone_size: -; j_call: TRBJ2-5; cdr3_aa: SARGSPGETQY
v_call: TRBV20-1; clone_size: -; j_call: TRBJ2-6; cdr3_aa: SARDAGANVLT
v_call: TRBV29-1; clone_size: -; j_call: TRBJ1-5; cdr3_aa: SYSGTAGPQH
v_call: TRBV20-1; clone_size: -; j_call: TRBJ2-5; cdr3_aa: SPTGASQETQY
v_call: TRBV7-9; clone_size: -; j_call: TRBJ2-7; cdr3_aa: ASSLGSGAPYEQY
v_call: TRBV5-4; clone_size: -; j_call: TRBJ2-2; cdr3_aa: ASNGPGELF
v_call: TRBV20-1; clone_size: -; j_call: TRBJ1-2; cdr3_aa: SARGRQGHYGYT
v_call: TRBV29-1; clone_size: -; j_call: TRBJ2-1; cdr3_aa: SVGHRPNEQF
v_call: TRBV19; clone_size: -; j_call: TRBJ1-1; cdr3_aa: ASSPDVLRTEAF
v_call: TRBV19; clone_size: once; j_call: TRBJ2-5; cdr3_aa: ASSIGGGLQETQY
v_call: TRBV11-3; clone_size: -; j_call: TRBJ2-2; cdr3_aa: ASSSRPGELF
v_call: TRBV3-1; clone_size: -; j_call: TRBJ1-1; cdr3_aa: ASSQASGNTEAF
v_call: TRBV4-2; clone_size: -; j_call: TRBJ2-7; cdr3_aa: ASSQEVGRHEQY
v_call: TRBV12-3/TRBV12-4; clone_size: -; j_call: TRBJ2-1; cdr3_aa: ASSLIGGVEQF
v_call: TRBV7-3; clone_size: -; j_call: TRBJ1-6; cdr3_aa: ASRGGGNSPLH
v_call: TRBV3-1; clone_size: -; j_call: TRBJ2-2; cdr3_aa: ASSPRGAGELF
v_call: TRBV7-6; clone_size: -; j_call: TRBJ1-5; cdr3_aa: ASSLLQGAQPQH
v_call: TRBV5-1; clone_size: -; j_call: TRBJ2-5; cdr3_aa: ASSPDGGDQETQY
v_call: TRBV18; clone_size: -; j_call: TRBJ2-5; cdr3_aa: ASSPEQGAETQY
v_call: TRBV9; clone_size: -; j_call: TRBJ2-7; cdr3_aa: ASSPRRGEQY
v_call: TRBV29-1; clone_size: -; j_call: TRBJ1-2; cdr3_aa: SVESVPLDYGYT
v_call: TRBV12-3/TRBV12-4; clone_size: -; j_call: TRBJ1-2; cdr3_aa: ASSLAGDPYGYT
v_call: TRBV4-1; clone_size: -; j_call: TRBJ2-7; cdr3_aa: ASSQGRTGVYEQY